In this sample, the clone carrying this T cell receptor beta chain turned up once. Antigen specificity is unknown. The source of the sample is a study of T-cell reconstitution after alpha-beta-depleted transplantation in children. Study-level findings and limits: Once a year had passed after transplant, T-cell counts and diversity came mostly from newly produced T cells. Surviving recipient T cells and thymic progenitors produced the high day-60 TCRbeta diversity seen in some patients.

V was shortened by 3 bases and J by 3 bases, with 15 bases between the two germline ends. CDR3 length equals 14 residues. Germline assignment: CDR1 DFQATT and CDR2 SNEGSKA (reference sequence). Researchers prepared the TCRbeta library using unique molecular identifiers, the study reports. TCRdb reprocessed the PCR reads via MiXCR and lists one record per CDR3 protein. Of about 440,000 distinct CDR3 sequences in the sample, around 46% are singletons; the top ten hold roughly 27%. The material was PBMCs, obtained before TCRalphabeta/CD19-depleted stem cell transplant. The V gene is TRBV20-1, the J gene TRBJ2-7; no reliable D call. This receptor was obtained from a girl aged 2-10 years with aplastic anemia, due to receive a stem cell transplant. Here the CDR3 reads CSASLLGLIYEQYF. DNA of the CDR3: TGCAGTGCTAGTCTTCTCGGGTTGATCTACGAGCAGTACTTC.